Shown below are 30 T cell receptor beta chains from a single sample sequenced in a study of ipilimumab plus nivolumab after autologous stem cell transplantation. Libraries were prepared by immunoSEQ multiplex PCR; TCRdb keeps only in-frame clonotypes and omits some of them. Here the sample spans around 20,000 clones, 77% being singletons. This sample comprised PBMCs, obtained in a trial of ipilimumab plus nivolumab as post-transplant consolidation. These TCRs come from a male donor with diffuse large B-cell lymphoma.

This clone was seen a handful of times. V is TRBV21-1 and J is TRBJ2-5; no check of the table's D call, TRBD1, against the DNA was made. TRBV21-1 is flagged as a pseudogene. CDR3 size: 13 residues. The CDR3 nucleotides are TGTGCCAGTACCGGACAGGAACGAGAGACCCAGTACTTC. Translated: CASTGQERETQYF.

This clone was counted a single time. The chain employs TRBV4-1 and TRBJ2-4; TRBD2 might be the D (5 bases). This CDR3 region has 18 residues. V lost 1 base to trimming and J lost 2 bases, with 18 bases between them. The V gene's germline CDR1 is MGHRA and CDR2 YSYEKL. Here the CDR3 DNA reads TGCGCCAGCAGCCAAGGCTTAGCAAGAGGGCTAACCAAAAACATTCAGTACTTC. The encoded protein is CASSQGLARGLTKNIQYF.

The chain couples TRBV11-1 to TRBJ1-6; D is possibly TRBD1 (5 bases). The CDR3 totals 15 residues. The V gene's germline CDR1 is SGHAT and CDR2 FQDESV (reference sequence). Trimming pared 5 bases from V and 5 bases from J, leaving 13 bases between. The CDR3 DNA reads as TGTGCCAGCAGCCCCGGGGGAGTCGATAATTCACCCCTCCACTTT. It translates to CASSPGGVDNSPLHF.

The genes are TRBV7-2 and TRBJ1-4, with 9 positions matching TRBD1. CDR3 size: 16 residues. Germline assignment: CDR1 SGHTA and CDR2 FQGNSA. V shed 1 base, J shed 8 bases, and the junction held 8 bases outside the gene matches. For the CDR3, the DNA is TGTGCCAGCAGCTTAGGGTCTGGGACAGGGAACGAAAAACTGTTTTTT. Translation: CASSLGSGTGNEKLFF. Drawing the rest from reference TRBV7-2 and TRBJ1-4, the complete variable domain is GAGVSQSPSNKVTEKGKDVELRCDPISGHTALYWYRQSLGQGLEFLIYFQGNSAPDKSGLPSDRFSAERTGGSVSTLTIQRTQQEDSAVYLCASSLGSGTGNEKLFFGSGTQLSVL.

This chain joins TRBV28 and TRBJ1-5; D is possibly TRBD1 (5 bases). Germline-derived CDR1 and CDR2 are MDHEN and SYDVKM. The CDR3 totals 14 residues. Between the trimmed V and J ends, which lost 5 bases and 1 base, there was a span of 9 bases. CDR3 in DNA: TGTGCCAGCAGTCCGGGACCAAGCAATCAGCCCCAGCATTTT. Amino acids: CASSPGPSNQPQHF.

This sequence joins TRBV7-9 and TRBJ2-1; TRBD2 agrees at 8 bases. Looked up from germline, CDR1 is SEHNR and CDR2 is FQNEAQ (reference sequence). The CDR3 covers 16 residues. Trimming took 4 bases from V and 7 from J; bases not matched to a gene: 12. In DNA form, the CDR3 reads TGTGCCAGCAGCTACCCTGGTAGCGGGGCTAGGAATGAGCAGTTCTTC. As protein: CASSYPGSGARNEQFF.

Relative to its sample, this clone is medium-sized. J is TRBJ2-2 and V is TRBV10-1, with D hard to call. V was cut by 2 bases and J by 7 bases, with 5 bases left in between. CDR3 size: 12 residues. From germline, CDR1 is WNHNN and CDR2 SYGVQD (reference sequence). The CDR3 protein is CASSEGNGELFF. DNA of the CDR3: TGCGCCAGCAGTGAGGGGAACGGGGAGCTGTTTTTT.

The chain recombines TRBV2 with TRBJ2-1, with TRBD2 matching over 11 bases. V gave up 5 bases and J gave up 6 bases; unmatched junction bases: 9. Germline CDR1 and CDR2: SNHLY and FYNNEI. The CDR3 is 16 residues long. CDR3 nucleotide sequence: TGTGCCAGCAGTCGCCTTGGGACTAGCGGTAGCAATGAGCAGTTCTTC. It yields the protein CASSRLGTSGSNEQFF.

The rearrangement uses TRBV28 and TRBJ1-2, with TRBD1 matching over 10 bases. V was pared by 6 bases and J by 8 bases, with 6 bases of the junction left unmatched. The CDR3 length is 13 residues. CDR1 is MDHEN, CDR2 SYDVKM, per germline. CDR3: CASRGTGADGYTF. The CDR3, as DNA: TGTGCCAGCAGAGGGACAGGGGCTGACGGCTACACCTTC.

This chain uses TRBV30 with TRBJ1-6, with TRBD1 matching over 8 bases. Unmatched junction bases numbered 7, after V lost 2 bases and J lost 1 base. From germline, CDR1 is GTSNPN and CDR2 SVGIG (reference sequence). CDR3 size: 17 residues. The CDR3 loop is CAWSPGQGMSYNSPLHF. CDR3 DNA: TGTGCCTGGAGTCCAGGACAGGGTATGTCCTATAATTCACCCCTCCACTTT.

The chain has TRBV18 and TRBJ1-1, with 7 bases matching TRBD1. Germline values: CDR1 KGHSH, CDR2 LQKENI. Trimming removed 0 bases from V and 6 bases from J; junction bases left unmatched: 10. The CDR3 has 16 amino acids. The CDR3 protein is CASSPPLSGGTPEAFF. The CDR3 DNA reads TGTGCCAGCTCACCACCTCTGTCAGGGGGAACCCCTGAAGCTTTCTTT.

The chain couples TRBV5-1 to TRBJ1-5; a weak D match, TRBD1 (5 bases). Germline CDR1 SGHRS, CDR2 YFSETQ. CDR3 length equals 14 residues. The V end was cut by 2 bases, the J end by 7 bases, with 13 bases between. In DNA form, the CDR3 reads TGCGCCAGCAGCTTCGGCCCGGGGGAACAGCCCCAGCATTTT. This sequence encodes CASSFGPGEQPQHF.

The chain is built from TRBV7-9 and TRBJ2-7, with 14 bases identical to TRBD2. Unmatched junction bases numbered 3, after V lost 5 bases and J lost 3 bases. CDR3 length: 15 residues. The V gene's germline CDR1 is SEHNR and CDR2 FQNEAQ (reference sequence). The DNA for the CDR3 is TGTGCCAGCAGCCAAGGGACTAGCGGGGGCTACGAGCAGTACTTC. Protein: CASSQGTSGGYEQYF.

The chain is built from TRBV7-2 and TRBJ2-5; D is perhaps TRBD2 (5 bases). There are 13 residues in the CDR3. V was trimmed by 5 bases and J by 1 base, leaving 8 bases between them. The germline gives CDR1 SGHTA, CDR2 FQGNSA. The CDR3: CASSPLVQETQYF. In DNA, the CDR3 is TGTGCCAGCAGCCCACTAGTCCAAGAGACCCAGTACTTC.

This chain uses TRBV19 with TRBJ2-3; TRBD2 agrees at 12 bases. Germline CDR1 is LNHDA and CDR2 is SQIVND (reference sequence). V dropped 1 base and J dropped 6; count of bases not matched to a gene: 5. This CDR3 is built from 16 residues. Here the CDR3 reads CASSIGGLAGGDTQYF. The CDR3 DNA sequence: TGTGCCAGTAGTATAGGCGGGCTAGCGGGGGGGGATACGCAGTATTTT. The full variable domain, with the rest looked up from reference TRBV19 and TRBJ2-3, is DGGITQSPKYLFRKEGQNVTLSCEQNLNHDAMYWYRQDPGQGLRLIYYSQIVNDFQKGDIAEGYSVSREKKESFPLTVTSAQKNPTAFYLCASSIGGLAGGDTQYFGPGTRLTVL.

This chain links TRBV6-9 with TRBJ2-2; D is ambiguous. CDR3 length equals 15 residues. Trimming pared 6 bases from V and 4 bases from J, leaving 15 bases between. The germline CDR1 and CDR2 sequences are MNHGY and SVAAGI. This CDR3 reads CASSQSRWGTGELFF. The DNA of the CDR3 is TGTGCCAGCAGCCAATCAAGGTGGGGCACCGGGGAGCTGTTTTTT.

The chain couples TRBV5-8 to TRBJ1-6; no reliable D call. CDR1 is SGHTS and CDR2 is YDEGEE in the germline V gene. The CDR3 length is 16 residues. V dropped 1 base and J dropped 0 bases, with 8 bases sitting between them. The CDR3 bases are TGTGCCAGCAGCTTGATCCCGAGCTCCTATAATTCACCCCTCCACTTT. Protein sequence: CASSLIPSSYNSPLHF. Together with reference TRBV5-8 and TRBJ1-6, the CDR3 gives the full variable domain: EAGVTQSPTHLIKTRGQQATLRCSPISGHTSVYWYQQALGLGLQFLLWYDEGEERNRGNFPPRFSGRQFPNYSSELNVNALELEDSALYLCASSLIPSSYNSPLHFGNGTRLTVT.

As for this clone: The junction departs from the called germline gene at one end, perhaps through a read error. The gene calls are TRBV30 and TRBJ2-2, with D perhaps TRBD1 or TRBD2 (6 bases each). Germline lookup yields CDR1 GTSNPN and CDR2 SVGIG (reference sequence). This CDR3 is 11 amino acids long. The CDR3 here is CAWSHKGGLFF. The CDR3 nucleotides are TGTGCCTGGAGCCACAAGGGGGGGCTGTTTTTT.

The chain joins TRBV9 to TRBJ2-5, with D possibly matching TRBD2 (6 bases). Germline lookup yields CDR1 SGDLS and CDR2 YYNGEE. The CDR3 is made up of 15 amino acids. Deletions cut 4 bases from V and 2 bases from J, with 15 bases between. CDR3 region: CASSPLAGPQETQYF. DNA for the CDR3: TGTGCCAGCAGCCCTCTTGCGGGGCCTCAAGAGACCCAGTACTTC.

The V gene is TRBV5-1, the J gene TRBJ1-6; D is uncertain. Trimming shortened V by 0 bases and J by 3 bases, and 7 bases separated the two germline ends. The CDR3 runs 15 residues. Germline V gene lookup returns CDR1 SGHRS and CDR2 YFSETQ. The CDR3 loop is CASSLVLGYNSPLHF. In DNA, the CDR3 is TGCGCCAGCAGCTTGGTACTGGGCTATAATTCACCCCTCCACTTT.

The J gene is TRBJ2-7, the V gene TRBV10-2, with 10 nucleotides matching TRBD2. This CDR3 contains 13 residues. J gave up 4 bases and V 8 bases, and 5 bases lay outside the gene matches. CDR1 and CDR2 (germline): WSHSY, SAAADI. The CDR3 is CASGTSVRYEQYF. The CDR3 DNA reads TGCGCCAGCGGGACTAGCGTAAGATACGAGCAGTACTTC.

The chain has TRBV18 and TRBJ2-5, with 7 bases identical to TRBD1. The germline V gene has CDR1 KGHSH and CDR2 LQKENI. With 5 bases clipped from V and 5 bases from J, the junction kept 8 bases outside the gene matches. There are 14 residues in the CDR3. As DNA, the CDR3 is TGTGCCAGCTCATCGATGACAGGGCGGGAGACCCAGTACTTC. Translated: CASSSMTGRETQYF. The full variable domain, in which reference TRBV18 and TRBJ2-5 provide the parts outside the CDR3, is NAGVMQNPRHLVRRRGQEARLRCSPMKGHSHVYWYRQLPEEGLKFMVYLQKENIIDESGMPKERFSAEFPKEGPSILRIQQVVRGDSAAYFCASSSMTGRETQYFGPGTRLLVL.

DNA for the CDR3: TGTGCCTGGAGTGTCGGCAGGGCTGCTGAAGCTTTCTTT. Translation gives CAWSVGRAAEAFF. This chain uses TRBV30 with TRBJ1-1; a possible D gene is TRBD1 (5 bases). V was shortened by 0 bases and J by 6 bases, with 11 bases between the two germline ends. Germline V gene lookup returns CDR1 GTSNPN and CDR2 SVGIG (reference sequence). CDR3 length equals 13 residues.

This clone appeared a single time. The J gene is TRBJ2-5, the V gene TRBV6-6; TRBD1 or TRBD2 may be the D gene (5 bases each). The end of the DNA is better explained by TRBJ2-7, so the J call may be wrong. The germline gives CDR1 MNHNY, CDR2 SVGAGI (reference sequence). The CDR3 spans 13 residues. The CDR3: CASSYSRGNEQYF. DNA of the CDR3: TGTGCCAGCAGTTACTCGAGGGGTAACGAGCAGTACTTC.

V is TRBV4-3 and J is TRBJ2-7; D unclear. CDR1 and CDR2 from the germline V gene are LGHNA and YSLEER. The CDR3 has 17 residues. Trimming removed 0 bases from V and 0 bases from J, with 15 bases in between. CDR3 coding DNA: TGCGCCAGCAGCCAAGAGCTAAGGGATTTCGGCTCCTACGAGCAGTACTTC. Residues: CASSQELRDFGSYEQYF.

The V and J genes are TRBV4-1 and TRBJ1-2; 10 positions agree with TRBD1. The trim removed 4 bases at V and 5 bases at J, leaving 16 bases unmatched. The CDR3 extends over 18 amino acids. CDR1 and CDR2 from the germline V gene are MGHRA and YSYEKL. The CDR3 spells CASSRQIIDRGPVYGYTF. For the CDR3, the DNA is TGCGCCAGCAGCCGCCAAATCATAGACAGGGGGCCGGTATATGGCTACACCTTC.

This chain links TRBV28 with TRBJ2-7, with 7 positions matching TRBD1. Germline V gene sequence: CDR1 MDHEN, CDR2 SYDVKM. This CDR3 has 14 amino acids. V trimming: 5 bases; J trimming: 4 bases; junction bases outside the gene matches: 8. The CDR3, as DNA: TGTGCCAGCAGTCTCACCGGGACAGTATACGAGCAGTACTTC. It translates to CASSLTGTVYEQYF.

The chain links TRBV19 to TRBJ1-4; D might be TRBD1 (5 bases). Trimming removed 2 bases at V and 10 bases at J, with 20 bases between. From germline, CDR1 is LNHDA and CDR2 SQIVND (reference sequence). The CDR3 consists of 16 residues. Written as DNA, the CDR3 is TGTGCCAGTAGTATACTCCGGCAGGGAGAAGTTCGAAAACTGTTTTTT. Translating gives CASSILRQGEVRKLFF.

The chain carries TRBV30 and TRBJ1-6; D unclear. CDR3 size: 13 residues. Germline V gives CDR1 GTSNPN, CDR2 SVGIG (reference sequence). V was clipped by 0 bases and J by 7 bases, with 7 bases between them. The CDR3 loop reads CAWSVTDNSPLHF. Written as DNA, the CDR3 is TGTGCCTGGAGTGTGACGGACAATTCACCCCTCCACTTT. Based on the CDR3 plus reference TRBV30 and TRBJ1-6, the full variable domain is SQTIHQWPATLVQPVGSPLSLECTVEGTSNPNLYWYRQAAGRGLQLLFYSVGIGQISSEVPQNLSASRPQDRQFILSSKKLLLSDSGFYLCAWSVTDNSPLHFGNGTRLTVT.

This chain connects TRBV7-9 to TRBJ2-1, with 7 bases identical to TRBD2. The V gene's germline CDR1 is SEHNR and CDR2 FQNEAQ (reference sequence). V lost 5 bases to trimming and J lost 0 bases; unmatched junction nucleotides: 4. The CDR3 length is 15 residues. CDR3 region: CASSHPGGSYNEQFF. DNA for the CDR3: TGTGCCAGCAGCCACCCGGGGGGCTCCTACAATGAGCAGTTCTTC. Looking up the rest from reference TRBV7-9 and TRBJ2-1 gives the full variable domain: DTGVSQNPRHKITKRGQNVTFRCDPISEHNRLYWYRQTLGQGPEFLTYFQNEAQLEKSRLLSDRFSAERPKGSFSTLEIQRTEQGDSAMYLCASSHPGGSYNEQFFGPGTRLTVL.